This entry lists 16 T cell receptor beta chains sequenced from one sample in a study of T cells in Graves' hyperthyroidism and ophthalmopathy. The investigators amplified TCR beta CDR3 regions from RNA transcripts. Researchers ran a first-round RT-PCR on the TCR CDR3 using the HTBI primer set. TCRdb passed the multiplex PCR reads through MiXCR, listing each CDR3 protein once. This table holds approximately 610,000 distinct CDR3 sequences, roughly 14% found once. The sequenced sample was blood. These receptors originate from a woman aged 40 to 49 with Graves' ophthalmopathy.

This clonotype has only a few counts. V usage is TRBV2 and J usage is TRBJ2-3; weak D call: TRBD1 (5 bases). The CDR3 loop spans 13 amino acids. CDR1 and CDR2 from the germline V gene are SNHLY and FYNNEI. Trimming took 6 bases from V and 5 from J, leaving 12 bases between them. The CDR3 DNA reads as TGTGCCAGCAGCCCCAGGGATCGAGATACGCAGTATTTT. Its translation is CASSPRDRDTQYF.

This clonotype has ten or more counts. The chain recombines TRBV5-1 with TRBJ2-7; tentative D call: TRBD1 (6 bases). This CDR3 contains 14 residues. V gave up 2 bases and J gave up 3 bases, with 12 bases separating them. CDR1 SGHRS and CDR2 YFSETQ come from the germline V gene. In DNA form, the CDR3 reads TGCGCCAGCAGCTTAGGGGGAGCGGTCTACGAGCAGTACTTC. Translated: CASSLGGAVYEQYF. Supplemented by reference TRBV5-1 and TRBJ2-7, the full variable domain reads KAGVTQTPRYLIKTRGQQVTLSCSPISGHRSVSWYQQTPGQGLQFLFEYFSETQRNKGNFPGRFSGRQFSNSRSEMNVSTLELGDSALYLCASSLGGAVYEQYFGPGTRLTVT.

V and J are TRBV7-2 and TRBJ2-7; possible D gene TRBD2, 6 bases. CDR3 length equals 14 residues. Trimming removed 7 bases at V and 6 bases at J, with 19 bases between. Germline CDR1 and CDR2: SGHTA and FQGNSA. CDR3 coding DNA: TGTGCCAGCATCCCGGGAGAGGTCCCGGGCGAGCAGTACTTC. Protein product: CASIPGEVPGEQYF.

This clonotype showed up many times. The V and J genes are TRBV28 and TRBJ1-4; D remains ambiguous. The V and J ends lost 7 bases and 0 bases respectively, with 12 bases between them. The CDR3 has 15 amino acids. Germline assignment: CDR1 MDHEN and CDR2 SYDVKM. This CDR3 reads CASKLGSATNEKLFF. CDR3 DNA sequence: TGTGCCAGCAAATTAGGAAGCGCAACTAATGAAAAACTGTTTTTT.

This clonotype was seen ten or more times. This chain connects TRBV19 to TRBJ1-1; 7 nucleotides line up with TRBD1. The CDR3 spans 16 residues. The junction had 9 bases not matched to a gene; V was cut back by 5 bases and J by 0 bases. Looked up from germline, CDR1 is LNHDA and CDR2 is SQIVND (reference sequence). CDR3 in amino acids: CASSPLTGSMNTEAFF. The DNA of the CDR3 is TGTGCCAGTAGTCCATTGACAGGGTCCATGAACACTGAAGCTTTCTTT.

This clonotype was seen repeatedly, ten times or more. Likely a read error: the CDR3 ends without its conserved phenylalanine or tryptophan. The chain is built from TRBV10-3 and TRBJ1-5; a possible D gene is TRBD1 (6 bases). Germline CDR1 is ENHRY and CDR2 is SYGVKD. The CDR3 contains 14 residues. V dropped 2 bases and J dropped 6 bases, with 11 bases sitting between them. As DNA, the CDR3 is TGTGCCATCAGTGAGAAACAGGGCGGTCAGCCCCAGCATCTT. Translating it yields CAISEKQGGQPQHL.

This clonotype was counted at least ten times. The chain employs TRBV12-3 or TRBV12-4 and TRBJ2-7, with D possibly TRBD1 on 5 matching bases. Trimming stripped 3 bases from V and 5 bases from J, with 14 bases between. CDR3 length: 14 amino acids. CDR3 sequence: CASSFPNRPHEQYF. The CDR3 DNA sequence: TGTGCCAGCAGTTTTCCTAACAGGCCCCACGAGCAGTACTTC.

There are a few counts of this clonotype. CDR3 sequence: CASSMRRPGRVKSTGELFF. CDR3 sequence (DNA): TGTGCCAGTAGTATGCGGCGACCTGGTAGAGTTAAGAGCACCGGGGAGCTGTTTTTT. This rearrangement joins TRBV19 to TRBJ2-2; D unresolved. The CDR3 runs to 19 residues. Germline V gene data show CDR1 as LNHDA and CDR2 as SQIVND (reference sequence). The germline V and J ends were trimmed by 3 bases and 4 bases, with 24 bases remaining between them. Drawing the rest from reference TRBV19 and TRBJ2-2, the complete variable domain is DGGITQSPKYLFRKEGQNVTLSCEQNLNHDAMYWYRQDPGQGLRLIYYSQIVNDFQKGDIAEGYSVSREKKESFPLTVTSAQKNPTAFYLCASSMRRPGRVKSTGELFFGEGSRLTVL.

This clonotype was seen only a few times. The V and J genes are TRBV10-3 and TRBJ1-3; a weak D match, TRBD1 (5 bases). Per the germline V gene, CDR1 is ENHRY and CDR2 is SYGVKD. The CDR3 loop spans 15 amino acids. V was trimmed by 3 bases and J by 2 bases, leaving 11 bases between them. CDR3 residues: CAISEIGAPGNTIYF. The CDR3, as DNA: TGTGCCATCAGTGAAATAGGGGCTCCTGGAAACACCATATATTTT.

With respect to this clonotype: A much larger clone lies a single base off, so this may be a read error. The chain is built from TRBV20-1 and TRBJ1-1; D not certain. Trimming shortened V by 2 bases and J by 7 bases, and 17 bases separated the two germline ends. CDR3 size: 14 residues. Germline-derived CDR1 and CDR2 are DFQATT and SNEGSKA (reference sequence). The CDR3 loop reads CSARRSPTVYEAFF. Written as DNA, the CDR3 is TGCAGTGCTAGAAGAAGCCCGACGGTCTATGAAGCTTTCTTT.

At least ten counts were recorded for this clonotype. The chain recombines TRBV19 with TRBJ1-5; D is uncertain. The V gene's germline CDR1 is LNHDA and CDR2 SQIVND (reference sequence). Trimming took off 6 bases at V and 0 bases at J, with 18 bases between the two ends. The CDR3 consists of 17 residues. This CDR3 reads CASRTPGDTLSNQPQHF. CDR3 DNA sequence: TGTGCCAGTAGAACCCCGGGAGATACTCTTAGCAATCAGCCCCAGCATTTT.

This clonotype came up many times. The V and J genes are TRBV19 and TRBJ1-5; D possibly corresponds to TRBD1 (6 bases). CDR1 is LNHDA and CDR2 is SQIVND in the germline V gene (reference sequence). This CDR3 comprises 14 residues. V was trimmed by 9 bases and J by 7 bases, leaving 19 bases between them. CDR3 DNA: TGTGCCAGCCGAGGATGGGGGGCGGCACAGCCCCAGCATTTT. It yields the protein CASRGWGAAQPQHF.

This clonotype came up a few times. Compared with germline, one end of the junction differs, possibly owing to a read error. This chain joins TRBV2 and TRBJ2-7; D might be TRBD1 (6 bases). The CDR3 contains 16 residues. Germline V gene lookup returns CDR1 SNHLY and CDR2 FYNNEI. The CDR3 DNA is TGTGCCATCAGTGAGTTAGGATCCGGGACACCTTACGAGCAGTACTTC. This sequence encodes CAISELGSGTPYEQYF. Full variable domain (missing parts from reference TRBV2 and TRBJ2-7): EPEVTQTPSHQVTQMGQEVILRCVPISNHLYFYWYRQILGQKVEFLVSFYNNEISEKSEIFDDQFSVERPDGSNFTLKIRSTKLEDSAMYFCAISELGSGTPYEQYFGPGTRLTVT.

This clonotype was seen many times. The rearrangement joins TRBV28 to TRBJ2-3; 9 nucleotides agree with TRBD2. The CDR3 runs 15 residues. Germline V CDR1 and CDR2: MDHEN, SYDVKM. The V segment lost 3 bases and the J segment 6 bases; nucleotides outside the gene matches: 7. In DNA, the CDR3 is TGTGCCAGCAGTTTTCTAGCGGGACCTGGGGATACGCAGTATTTT. Protein: CASSFLAGPGDTQYF.

This chain joins TRBV12-3 or TRBV12-4 and TRBJ2-7; possible D gene TRBD2, 6 bases. Trimming shortened V by 2 bases and J by 4 bases, and 12 bases separated the two germline ends. The CDR3 consists of 14 residues. DNA for the CDR3: TGTGCCAGCAGTTTATTAGCGGATAAATACGAGCAGTACTTC. This sequence encodes CASSLLADKYEQYF.

The V call is TRBV30, the J call TRBJ2-3; perhaps TRBD2 as D (5 bases). Deletions cut 3 bases from V and 4 bases from J, with 5 bases between. CDR1 and CDR2 from the germline V gene are GTSNPN and SVGIG (reference sequence). CDR3 length: 11 amino acids. For the CDR3, the DNA is TGTGCCTGGAGCGGGGCAGATACGCAGTATTTT. Protein sequence: CAWSGADTQYF.